This T cell receptor (beta chain) was found in a study of molecular identifiers for immune sequencing clone quantification listed by TCRdb under 2018. Study-level background: For a replicate experiment, RNA from approximately 20,000 or 100,000 naive CD8 T cells was divided into five aliquots, of which four were sequenced. This methods study benchmarked molecular-identifier clustering-based TCR repertoire sequencing (MIDCIRS) and TCR RNA copy counting, using CD8 T cells to do so. What the research found in general, with its limitations: Without barcode sub-clustering, chimeric consensus sequences inflated TCR diversity; chimeras reached as high as 47%. In CMV-specific effector cells, over 99% of molecules were held by clones above 20 RNA copies, whereas under 1% of molecules were held by such clones in naive cells. Spiked-in Jurkat TCR RNA equal to a single cell's worth was reported to be detectable even within one million naive CD8 T cells. Modeling estimated 3 to 3.5 recovered TCR RNA copies per cell, compared with about ten by digital PCR, which implies roughly 30% capture efficiency. Identical TCR molecules sharing a barcode could cause highly expanded clone sizes to be underestimated. The naive libraries included spiked-in Jurkat TCR RNA (10 copies' worth), and this RNA is not part of the donor repertoire.

Libraries of naive CD8 T cells were generated from roughly 21,000 to 960,000 sorted cells, with 10%, 30% or 50% of the purified RNA used. Naive CD8 T cells were FACS-sorted as CD8+CD4-CCR7+CD45RA+ on a BD FACSAria II into RLT Plus buffer. To test detection sensitivity, Jurkat RNA equivalent to roughly eleven TCR copies was spiked into samples of roughly 20,000-1,100,000 naive CD8 T cells. Enrichment of CD8 T cells was done with RosetteSep CD8+ T Cell Enrichment Cocktail plus Ficoll-Paque, and ACK red cell lysis came afterward. This clonotype was recorded at least ten times. Its binding antigen is unknown. Base qualities are not provided; no much larger clone lies one nucleotide away. V sheds 4 bases and J sheds 4 bases, leaving 17 bases between their ends. The CDR3 sequence holds 15 residues, the cysteine and phenylalanine included. The sequence is cut down to CDR3 DNA, 45 bases in frame from base 1. For CDR1 and CDR2, the germline V gene (reference sequence) lists LNHDA and SQIVND.

The library was obtained by PCR. Reads for this sample came from an Illumina HiSeq 4000. Bulk TCR libraries were made following a previously described method, with the TCR primers given in Table S5. Purification of total RNA was performed with the Qiagen AllPrep DNA/RNA kit. Before analysis, reads from multiple sequencing runs of the same library were pooled. The authors' pipeline ran thus. Only reads with exact TCR constant sequence were kept, trimmed to 150 nt, and grouped by their 12-nt molecular barcodes. Reads inside each barcode group were sub-clustered using a 15% Levenshtein threshold, and a quality-weighted consensus sequence was constructed for each RNA molecule. Non-functional sequences were removed, as were lower-count sequences one edit away from another. Barcode sub-clusters with fewer than 20% of the maximum read count were removed, based on fitting two negative binomial distributions. Using fastp at Q25 and MiXCR, TCRdb reprocessed the public reads and kept productive beta chains. Rows with one shared CDR3 protein collapse into an entry with the most common genes and DNA. In this record, the V and J calls reflect TCRdb's handling and not the investigators' own analysis. Across this sample there are about 640,000 distinct CDR3 sequences, with just under 20% seen only once. The ten largest clones represent about 0.9% of the sample.

The sequence was obtained from a human donor in good health. Some libraries in this study had Jurkat cell RNA spiked in. The chain couples TRBV19 to TRBJ2-7; D gene: possibly TRBD2, on 6 matching bases. The sample taken for sequencing was naive CD8+ T cells from blood, with Jurkat cell RNA spiked in. The sample's cell subset or site, from its label and the paper: FACS-sorted CD8+CD4-CCR7+CD45RA+ naive T cells. This receptor has the CDR3 CASSTSPGTGYEQYF. The nucleotide sequence reads TGTGCCAGTAGTACCAGTCCCGGGACTGGTTACGAGCAGTACTTC. With the rest looked up from the reference TRBV19 and TRBJ2-7 genes rather than sequenced, the full variable domain is DGGITQSPKYLFRKEGQNVTLSCEQNLNHDAMYWYRQDPGQGLRLIYYSQIVNDFQKGDIAEGYSVSREKKESFPLTVTSAQKNPTAFYLCASSTSPGTGYEQYFGPGTRLTVT.